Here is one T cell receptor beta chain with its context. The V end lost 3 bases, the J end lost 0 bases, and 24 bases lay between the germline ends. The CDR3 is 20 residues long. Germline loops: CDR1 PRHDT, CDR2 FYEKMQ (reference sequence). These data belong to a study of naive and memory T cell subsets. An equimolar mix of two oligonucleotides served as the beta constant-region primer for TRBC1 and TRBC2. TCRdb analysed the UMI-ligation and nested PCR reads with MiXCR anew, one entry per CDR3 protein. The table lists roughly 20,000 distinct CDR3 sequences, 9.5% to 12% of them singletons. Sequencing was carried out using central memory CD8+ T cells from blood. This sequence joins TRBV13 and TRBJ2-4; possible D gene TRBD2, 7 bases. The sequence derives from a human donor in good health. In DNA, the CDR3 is TGTGCCAGCAGCTTCGGTCCCGGGGGGCGAGATTCCTTAGCCAAAAACATTCAGTACTTC. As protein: CASSFGPGGRDSLAKNIQYF. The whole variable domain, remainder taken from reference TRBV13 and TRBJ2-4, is AAGVIQSPRHLIKEKRETATLKCYPIPRHDTVYWYQQGPGQDPQFLISFYEKMQSDKGSIPDRFSAQQFSDYHSELNMSSLELGDSALYFCASSFGPGGRDSLAKNIQYFGAGTRLSVL.